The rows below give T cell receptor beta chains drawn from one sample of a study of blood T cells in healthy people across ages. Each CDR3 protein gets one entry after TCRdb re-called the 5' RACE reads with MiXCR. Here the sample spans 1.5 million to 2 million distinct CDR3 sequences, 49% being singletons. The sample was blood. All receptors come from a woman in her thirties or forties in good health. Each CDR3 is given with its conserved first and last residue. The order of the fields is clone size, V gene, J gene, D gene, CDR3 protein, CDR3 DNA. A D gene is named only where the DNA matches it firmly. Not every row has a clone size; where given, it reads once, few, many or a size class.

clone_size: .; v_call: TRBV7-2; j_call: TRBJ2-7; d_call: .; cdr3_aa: CASSLVVGIYEQYF; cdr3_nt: TGTGCCAGCAGCTTAGTTGTGGGGATCTACGAGCAGTACTTC
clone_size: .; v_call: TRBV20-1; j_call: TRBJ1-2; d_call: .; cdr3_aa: CSARDLGRGNYGYTF; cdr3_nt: TGCAGTGCTAGAGATCTGGGCAGGGGTAACTATGGCTACACCTTC
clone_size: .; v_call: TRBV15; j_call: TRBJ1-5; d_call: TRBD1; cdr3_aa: CATTPGQGAGNQPQHF; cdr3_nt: TGTGCCACAACTCCGGGACAGGGGGCGGGCAATCAGCCCCAGCATTTT
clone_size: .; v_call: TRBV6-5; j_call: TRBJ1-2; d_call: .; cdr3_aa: CASSYVLNYGYTF; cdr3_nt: TGTGCCAGCAGTTATGTCCTGAACTATGGCTACACCTTC
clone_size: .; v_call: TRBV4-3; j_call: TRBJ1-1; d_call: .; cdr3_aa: CASSWTGAAAEAFF; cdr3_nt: TGCGCCAGCAGCTGGACCGGGGCCGCCGCTGAAGCTTTCTTT
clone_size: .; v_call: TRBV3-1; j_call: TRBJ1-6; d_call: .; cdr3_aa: CASSRTDSILHF; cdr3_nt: TGTGCCAGCAGCAGGACAGATTCCATCCTCCACTTT
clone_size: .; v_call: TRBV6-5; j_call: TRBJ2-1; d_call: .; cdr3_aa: CASSLWEGASGNEQFF; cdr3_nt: TGTGCCAGTAGCCTGTGGGAGGGGGCCTCAGGCAATGAGCAGTTCTTC
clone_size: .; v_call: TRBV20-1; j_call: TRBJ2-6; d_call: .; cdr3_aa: CSVKKDSSGANVLTF; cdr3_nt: TGCAGTGTTAAGAAGGACTCTTCAGGGGCCAACGTCCTGACTTTC
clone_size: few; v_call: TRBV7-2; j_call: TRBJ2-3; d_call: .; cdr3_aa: CASGRLAADTQYF; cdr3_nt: TGTGCCAGCGGTCGGCTAGCTGCAGATACGCAGTATTTT
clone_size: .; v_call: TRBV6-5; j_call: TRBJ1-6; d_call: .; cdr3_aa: CASSYSRLSNSPLHF; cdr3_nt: TGTGCCAGCAGTTACAGCCGGCTTTCCAATTCACCCCTCCACTTT
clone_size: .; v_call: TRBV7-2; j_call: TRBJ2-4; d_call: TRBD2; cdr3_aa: CASSSGRLAGLYF; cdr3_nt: TGTGCCAGCAGCTCGGGGAGGCTAGCGGGTTTGTACTTC
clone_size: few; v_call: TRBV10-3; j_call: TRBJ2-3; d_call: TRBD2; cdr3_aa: CAISDPTSGGTTDTQYF; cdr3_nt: TGTGCCATCAGTGATCCGACTAGCGGGGGTACCACAGATACGCAGTATTTT
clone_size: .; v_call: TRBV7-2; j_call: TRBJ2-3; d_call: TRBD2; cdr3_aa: CASSSTGTSGGADTQYF; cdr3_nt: TGTGCCAGCAGCTCCACCGGGACTAGCGGGGGGGCAGATACGCAGTATTTT
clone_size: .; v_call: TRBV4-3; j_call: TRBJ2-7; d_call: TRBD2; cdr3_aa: CASSPRSGGLDEQYF; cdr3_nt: TGCGCCAGCAGCCCACGGTCGGGGGGGTTAGACGAGCAGTACTTC
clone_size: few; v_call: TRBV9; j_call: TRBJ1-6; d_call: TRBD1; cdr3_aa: CASSGLGTGNSPLHF; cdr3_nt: TGTGCCAGCAGCGGGCTGGGGACAGGGAATTCACCCCTCCACTTT
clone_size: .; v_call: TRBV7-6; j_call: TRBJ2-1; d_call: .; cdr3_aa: CASSLVEVTSYNEQFF; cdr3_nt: TGTGCCAGCAGCTTAGTAGAGGTGACCAGTTACAATGAGCAGTTCTTC
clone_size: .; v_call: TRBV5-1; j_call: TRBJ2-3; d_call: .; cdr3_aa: CASSFNGDTQYF; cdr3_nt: TGCGCCAGCAGCTTCAACGGAGATACGCAGTATTTT
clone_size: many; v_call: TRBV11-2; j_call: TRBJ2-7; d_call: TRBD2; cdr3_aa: CASSLEAGGTYEQYF; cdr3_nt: TGTGCCAGCAGCTTGGAGGCGGGGGGGACCTACGAGCAGTACTTC
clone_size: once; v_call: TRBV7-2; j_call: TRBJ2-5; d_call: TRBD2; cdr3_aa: CASSLDPGLAGGRWQETQYF; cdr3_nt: TGTGCCAGCAGCTTAGACCCGGGACTAGCGGGGGGGCGGTGGCAAGAGACCCAGTACTTC
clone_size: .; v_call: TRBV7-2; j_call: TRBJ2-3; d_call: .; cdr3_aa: CAGSLRQSTDTQYF; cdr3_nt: TGTGCCGGCAGCTTGAGACAGAGCACAGATACGCAGTATTTT
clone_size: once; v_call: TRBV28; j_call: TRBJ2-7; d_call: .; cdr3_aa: CASSLDSSYERYF; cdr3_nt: TGTGCCAGCAGTTTAGACAGCTCCTACGAGCGGTACTTC
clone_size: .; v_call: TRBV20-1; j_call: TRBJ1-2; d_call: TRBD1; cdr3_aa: CSARPTQGAPGYTF; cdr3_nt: TGCAGTGCTAGACCTACCCAGGGGGCGCCAGGCTACACCTTC
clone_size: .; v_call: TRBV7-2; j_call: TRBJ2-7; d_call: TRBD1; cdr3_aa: CASSLVLGGAEQYF; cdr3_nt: TGTGCCAGCAGCTTAGTGTTAGGGGGCGCCGAGCAGTACTTC
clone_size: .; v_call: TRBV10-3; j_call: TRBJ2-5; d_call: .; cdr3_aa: CAISDDRSQENRYF; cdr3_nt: TGTGCCATCAGCGACGACAGGTCACAAGAGAACCGGTACTTC
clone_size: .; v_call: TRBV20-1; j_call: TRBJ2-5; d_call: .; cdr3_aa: CSARDGNHQETQYF; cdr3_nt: TGCAGTGCTAGAGATGGCAACCACCAAGAGACCCAGTACTTC
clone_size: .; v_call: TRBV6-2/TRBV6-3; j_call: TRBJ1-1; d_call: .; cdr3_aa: CASSDRGPMMNTEAFF; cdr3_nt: TGTGCCAGCAGCGACCGAGGGCCAATGATGAACACTGAAGCTTTCTTT
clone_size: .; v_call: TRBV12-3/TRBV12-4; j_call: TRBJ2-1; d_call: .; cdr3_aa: CASSWERRSYNEQFF; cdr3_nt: TGTGCCAGCAGTTGGGAGCGGCGCTCCTACAATGAGCAGTTCTTC
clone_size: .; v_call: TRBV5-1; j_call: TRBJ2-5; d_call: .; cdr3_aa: CASSLAIGVETQYF; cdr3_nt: TGCGCCAGCAGCTTGGCCATAGGGGTTGAGACCCAGTACTTC
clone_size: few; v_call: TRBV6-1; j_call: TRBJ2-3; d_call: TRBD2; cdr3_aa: CASSVPTGGLSTDTQYF; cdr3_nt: TGTGCCAGCAGTGTTCCTACGGGGGGGCTGAGCACAGATACGCAGTATTTT
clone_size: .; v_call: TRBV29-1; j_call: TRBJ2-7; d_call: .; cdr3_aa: CSAERGAGYEQYF; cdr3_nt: TGCAGCGCTGAGAGAGGGGCCGGGTACGAGCAGTACTTC
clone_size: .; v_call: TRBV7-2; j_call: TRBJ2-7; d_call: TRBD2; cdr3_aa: CASSVSGGDEQYF; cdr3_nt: TGTGCCAGCAGCGTTAGCGGGGGAGACGAGCAGTACTTC
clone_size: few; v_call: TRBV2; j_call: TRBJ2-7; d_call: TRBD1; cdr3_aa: CASRRTGTAYEQYF; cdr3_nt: TGTGCCAGCAGGAGAACCGGGACAGCCTACGAGCAGTACTTC
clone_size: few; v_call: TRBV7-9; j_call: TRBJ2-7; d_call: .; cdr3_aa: CASSRGYQFSEQYF; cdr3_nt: TGTGCCAGCAGCCGAGGGTACCAGTTCTCTGAGCAGTACTTC
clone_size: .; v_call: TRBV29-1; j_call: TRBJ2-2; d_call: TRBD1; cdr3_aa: CSVVGTGITGELFF; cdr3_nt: TGCAGCGTTGTCGGGACAGGGATCACCGGGGAGCTGTTTTTT
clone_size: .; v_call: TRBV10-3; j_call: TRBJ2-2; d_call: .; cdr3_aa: CAISRQGTGELFF; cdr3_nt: TGTGCCATATCCCGGCAGGGGACCGGGGAGCTGTTTTTT
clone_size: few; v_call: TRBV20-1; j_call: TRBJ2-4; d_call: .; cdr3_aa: CSAKPLRDINIQYF; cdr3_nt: TGCAGTGCTAAACCACTCCGGGACATAAACATTCAGTACTTC
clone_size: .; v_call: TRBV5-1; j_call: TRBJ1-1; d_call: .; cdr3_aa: CASSFRSSNTEAFF; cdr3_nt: TGCGCCAGCAGCTTTCGCAGCTCGAACACTGAAGCTTTCTTT
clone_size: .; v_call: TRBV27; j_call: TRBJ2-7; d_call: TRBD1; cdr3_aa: CASRFGQGFYEQYF; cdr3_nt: TGTGCCAGCAGGTTCGGACAGGGGTTCTACGAGCAGTACTTC
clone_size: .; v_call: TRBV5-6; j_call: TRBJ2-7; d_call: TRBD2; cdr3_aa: CASSLGLAGEAQYF; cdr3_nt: TGTGCCAGCAGCTTGGGGCTAGCGGGGGAGGCCCAGTACTTC
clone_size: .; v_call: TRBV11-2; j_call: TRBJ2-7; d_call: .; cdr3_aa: CASSLALTSYEQYF; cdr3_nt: TGTGCCAGCAGCTTAGCTCTGACCTCCTACGAGCAGTACTTC
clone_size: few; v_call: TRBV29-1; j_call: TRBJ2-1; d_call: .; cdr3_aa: CSLGRAYNEQFF; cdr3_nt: TGCAGCCTTGGTCGTGCCTACAATGAGCAGTTCTTC
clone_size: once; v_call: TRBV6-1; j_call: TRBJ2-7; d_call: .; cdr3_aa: CASSATGGDYEQYF; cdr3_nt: TGTGCCAGCAGTGCGACAGGTGGGGATTACGAGCAGTACTTC
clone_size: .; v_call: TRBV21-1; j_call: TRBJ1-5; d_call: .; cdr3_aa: CASSKAGRGYSNQPQHF; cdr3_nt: TGTGCCAGCAGCAAAGCAGGACGGGGTTATAGCAATCAGCCCCAGCATTTT